This TCR beta chain was identified in a study of blood T cell repertoires in COVID-19. Study details: Samples came from the United States, Italy and Spain, spanning acute and convalescent COVID-19.

This clone was observed once. Profiled with immunoSEQ multiplex PCR; TCRdb holds only in-frame clones, not every one. The sample has about 150,000 clones, 84% seen once; the top ten hold 13% to 15%. The CDR3 length is 16 residues. Per the germline V gene, CDR1 is SGHDT and CDR2 is YYEEEE. V trimming: 0 bases; J trimming: 4 bases; junction bases outside the gene matches: 5. The material sequenced was peripheral blood. The V call is TRBV5-6, the J call TRBJ2-3; TRBD2 aligns across 10 bases. The sequence came from a man aged 18 to 29 with active or convalescent COVID-19. CDR3 in DNA: TGTGCCAGCAGCTTGGGACTAGCGGGCCTGGCAGATACGCAGTATTTT. Translated: CASSLGLAGLADTQYF. Full variable domain (missing parts from reference TRBV5-6 and TRBJ2-3): DAGVTQSPTHLIKTRGQQVTLRCSPKSGHDTVSWYQQALGQGPQFIFQYYEEEERQRGNFPDRFSGHQFPNYSSELNVNALLLGDSALYLCASSLGLAGLADTQYFGPGTRLTVL.